The present TCR beta chain was sequenced within a study of glioma-infiltrating T cells after dendritic cell vaccination. Overall study: Autologous tumor lysate was loaded overnight onto monocyte-derived dendritic cells grown less than 8 days with IL-4 and GM-CSF.

Germline values: CDR1 SGHTA, CDR2 FQGNSA. This CDR3 is 15 amino acids long. The J segment lost 3 bases and the V segment lost 1 base, leaving 2 bases of the junction unmatched. The time point denotes: after dendritic cell vaccination, including at tumor progression/relapse. Method: immunoSEQ multiplex PCR; TCRdb's copy keeps in-frame clones and lacks some. This table has over 65,000 clones, 75% to 90% appearing once. Material: blood, obtained after dendritic cell vaccination. The chain carries TRBV7-2 and TRBJ2-7; 11 positions agree with TRBD1. The TCR originated in a human donor with glioblastoma. CDR3 region: CASSLGDRGYYEQYF. The CDR3 bases are TGTGCCAGCAGCTTAGGGGACAGGGGGTACTACGAGCAGTACTTC.